This T cell receptor beta chain was recovered during a study of regulatory T cells in long-lasting Graves disease. Turning to the study itself: Under 3 months of antithyroid drugs had been taken by newly diagnosed Graves' patients.

This clonotype occurred a few times. This sample's time point: newly diagnosed GD, antithyroid drugs for less than 3 months. RNA from PBMCs was the source of the TCR library. To make TCR beta libraries, researchers used iRepertoire HTBI primers and Arm-PCR of CDR3 regions. TCRdb itself ran the multiplex PCR reads through MiXCR, one entry per CDR3 protein. The sample gives 370,000 or so distinct CDR3 sequences, roughly 16% of which show up once; 20% is in the top ten. This sample was also put to use in a study of T cells in Graves' hyperthyroidism and ophthalmopathy.

The material was peripheral blood mononuclear cells (PBMCs), obtained at new diagnosis, from a patient treated with antithyroid drugs. The receptor comes from a woman younger than 35 with Graves disease.

CDR3 coding DNA: TGCGCCAGCAGCCCGGGACAGGGAGGTACCGAGCAGTACTTC. Encoded protein: CASSPGQGGTEQYF. The chain has TRBV5-1 and TRBJ2-7; 9 bases agree with TRBD1. Germline assignment: CDR1 SGHRS and CDR2 YFSETQ. V lost 4 bases to trimming and J lost 6 bases; unmatched junction nucleotides: 8. The CDR3 runs to 14 residues.